This record covers a single TCR beta chain. The record originates from a study of blood T cell repertoires in COVID-19. Across the study: PBMCs, B-cell-depleted T cells, or T cells provided the cDNA or gDNA that made up the material.

The trim removed 3 bases at V and 0 bases at J, leaving 7 bases unmatched. CDR1 is LNHDA, CDR2 SQIVND, per germline (reference sequence). The CDR3 is made up of 16 amino acids. As processed by the authors: Reference gene primer amplification in the assay estimated nucleated cell counts. TCRdb's table, derived via immunoSEQ multiplex PCR, lists solely in-frame clones and lacks some. The V and J calls and clone size were taken over from that table, and D and trimming were inferred from the DNA. The repertoire holds 20,000 to 25,000 clones, with around 80% as singletons. The sequence was obtained from a man aged 60-69 years with active COVID-19. The V and J genes are TRBV19 and TRBJ1-2; the match to TRBD1 covers 7 bases. Material for sequencing was peripheral blood. CDR3 sequence reads: CASSMPGGPTNYGYTF. The CDR3 region has the DNA TGTGCCAGTAGTATGCCAGGGGGACCAACTAACTATGGCTACACCTTC.